The clone carrying this T cell receptor beta chain has only a few counts. The record originates from a study of blood T cell repertoires in COVID-19. The length of the CDR3 is 14 residues. Per germline, CDR1 SGHAT and CDR2 FQNNGV. The V and J ends lost 6 bases and 0 bases respectively, with 11 bases between them. Generated by immunoSEQ multiplex PCR, the TCRdb table keeps only in-frame clones and is missing some. The data show about 310,000 clones, about nine tenths seen once. The material sequenced was PBMCs or T cells enriched from blood (not recorded which). This TCR was sampled from a woman in her late teens or twenties who had recovered from COVID-19. This chain uses TRBV11-2 with TRBJ1-2; tentatively, D is TRBD1 (5 bases). The chain's CDR3 is CASSDSPSNYGYTF. DNA for the CDR3: TGTGCCAGCAGTGACAGTCCCTCTAACTATGGCTACACCTTC. Complete variable domain (other parts from reference TRBV11-2 and TRBJ1-2): EAGVAQSPRYKIIEKRQSVAFWCNPISGHATLYWYQQILGQGPKLLIQFQNNGVVDDSQLPKDRFSAERLKGVDSTLKIQPAKLEDSAVYLCASSDSPSNYGYTFGSGTRLTVV.